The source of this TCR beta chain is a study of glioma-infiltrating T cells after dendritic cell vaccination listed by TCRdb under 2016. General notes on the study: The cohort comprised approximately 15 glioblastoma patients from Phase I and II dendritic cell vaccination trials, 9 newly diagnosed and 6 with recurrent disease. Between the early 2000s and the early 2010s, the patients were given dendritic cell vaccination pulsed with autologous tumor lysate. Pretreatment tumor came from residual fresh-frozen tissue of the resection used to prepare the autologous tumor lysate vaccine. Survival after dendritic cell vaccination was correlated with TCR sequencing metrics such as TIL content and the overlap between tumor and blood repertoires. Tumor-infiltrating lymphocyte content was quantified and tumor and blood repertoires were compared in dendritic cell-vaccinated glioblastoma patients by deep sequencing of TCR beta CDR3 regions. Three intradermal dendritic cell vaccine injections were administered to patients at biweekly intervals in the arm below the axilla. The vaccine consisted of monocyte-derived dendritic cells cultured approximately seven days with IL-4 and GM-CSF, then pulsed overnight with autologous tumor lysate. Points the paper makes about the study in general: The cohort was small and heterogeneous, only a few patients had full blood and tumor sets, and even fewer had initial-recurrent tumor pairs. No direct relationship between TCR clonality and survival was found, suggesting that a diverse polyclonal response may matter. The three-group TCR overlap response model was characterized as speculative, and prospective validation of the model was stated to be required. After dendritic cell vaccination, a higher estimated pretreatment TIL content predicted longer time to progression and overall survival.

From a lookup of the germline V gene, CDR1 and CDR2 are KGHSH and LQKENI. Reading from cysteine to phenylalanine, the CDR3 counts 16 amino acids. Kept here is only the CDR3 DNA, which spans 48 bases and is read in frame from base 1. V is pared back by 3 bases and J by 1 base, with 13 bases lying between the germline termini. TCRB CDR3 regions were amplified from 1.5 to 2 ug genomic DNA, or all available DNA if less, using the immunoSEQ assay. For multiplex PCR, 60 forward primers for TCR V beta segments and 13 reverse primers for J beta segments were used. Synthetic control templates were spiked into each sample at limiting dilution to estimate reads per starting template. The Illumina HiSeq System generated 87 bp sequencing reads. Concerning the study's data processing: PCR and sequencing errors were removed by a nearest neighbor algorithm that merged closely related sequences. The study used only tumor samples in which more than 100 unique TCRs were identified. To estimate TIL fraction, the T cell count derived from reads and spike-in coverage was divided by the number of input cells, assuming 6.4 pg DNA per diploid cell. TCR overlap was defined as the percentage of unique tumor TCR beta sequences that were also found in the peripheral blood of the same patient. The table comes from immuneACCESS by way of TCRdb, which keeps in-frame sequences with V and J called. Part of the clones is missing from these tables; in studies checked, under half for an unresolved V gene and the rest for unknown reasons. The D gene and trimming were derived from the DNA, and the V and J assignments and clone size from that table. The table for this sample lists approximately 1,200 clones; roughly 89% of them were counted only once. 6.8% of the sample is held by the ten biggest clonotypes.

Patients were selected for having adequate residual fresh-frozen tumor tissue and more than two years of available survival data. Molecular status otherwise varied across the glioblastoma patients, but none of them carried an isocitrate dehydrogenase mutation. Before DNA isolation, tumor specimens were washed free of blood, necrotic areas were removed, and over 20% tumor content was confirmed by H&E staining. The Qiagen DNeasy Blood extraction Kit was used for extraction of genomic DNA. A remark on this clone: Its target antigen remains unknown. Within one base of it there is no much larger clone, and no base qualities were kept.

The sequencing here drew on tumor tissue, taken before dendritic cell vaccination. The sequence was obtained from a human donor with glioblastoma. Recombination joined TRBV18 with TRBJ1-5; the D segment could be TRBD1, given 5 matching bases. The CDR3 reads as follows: CASSPRTLTSNQPQHF. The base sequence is TGTGCCAGCTCACCTCGGACACTTACGAGCAATCAGCCCCAGCATTTT.